This T cell receptor beta chain emerged from a study of T cells in Graves' hyperthyroidism and ophthalmopathy. The study left out patients who had uncontrolled infection, other autoimmune disease, pregnancy or lactation. Amplification yielded TCR beta CDR3 regions, with RNA transcripts as the source. When the TCR CDR3 underwent first-round RT-PCR, the HTBI primer set was used. TCRdb reanalysed the multiplex PCR reads using MiXCR and keeps one entry per CDR3 protein. The table lists 660,000 or so distinct CDR3 sequences, under 25% of them singletons, with 30% to 40% in the top ten. Worth noting for this clonotype: Being one base from a much bigger clone, this may be a read error.

The CDR3 is made up of 16 amino acids. CDR1 and CDR2 (germline): MDHEN, SYDVKM. The ends were cut back, 5 bases at V and 8 bases at J, with 22 bases in the middle. The clonotype comes from a man aged 30 to 45 with Graves' ophthalmopathy. Specimen: blood. The chain has TRBV28 and TRBJ2-4, with D tentatively TRBD1 or TRBD2 (5 bases each). CDR3 amino acids: CASSPRLFRGTDIQYF. The DNA of the CDR3 is TGTGCCAGCAGTCCCCGACTATTTAGGGGAACGGACATTCAGTACTTC.